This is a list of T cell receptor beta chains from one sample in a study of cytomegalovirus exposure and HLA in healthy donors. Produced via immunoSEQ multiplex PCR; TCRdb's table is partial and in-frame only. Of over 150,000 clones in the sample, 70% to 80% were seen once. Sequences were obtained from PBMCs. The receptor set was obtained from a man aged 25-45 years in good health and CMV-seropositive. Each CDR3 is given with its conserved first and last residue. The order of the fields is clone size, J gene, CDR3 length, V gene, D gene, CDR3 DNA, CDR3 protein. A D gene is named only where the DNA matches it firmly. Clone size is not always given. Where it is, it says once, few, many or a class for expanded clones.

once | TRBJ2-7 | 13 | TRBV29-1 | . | TGCAGCGTTTCGACAGTCTTGACCTACGAGCAGTACTTC | CSVSTVLTYEQYF
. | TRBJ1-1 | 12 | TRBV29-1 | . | TGCAGCGTACCAACAGGGATCACTGAAGCTTTCTTT | CSVPTGITEAFF
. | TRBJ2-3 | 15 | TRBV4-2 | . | TGTGCCAGCAGCTGGGACTTAGCGGGCACAGATACGCAGTATTTT | CASSWDLAGTDTQYF
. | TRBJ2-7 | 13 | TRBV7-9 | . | TGTGCCAGCAGCTTAGACAGGGAGGGGGAGCAGTACTTC | CASSLDREGEQYF
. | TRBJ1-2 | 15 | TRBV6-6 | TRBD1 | TGTGCCAGCAGAGACAGGGAACAGGGTAACTATGGCTACACCTTC | CASRDREQGNYGYTF
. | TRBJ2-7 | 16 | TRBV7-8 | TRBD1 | TGTGCCAGCAGCGAGTCTCCCCGGACAGGGGGCTACGAGCAGTACTTC | CASSESPRTGGYEQYF
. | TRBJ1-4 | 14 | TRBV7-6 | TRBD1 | TGTGCCAGCAGCTCCCAGACAGGGGCCGAAAAACTGTTTTTT | CASSSQTGAEKLFF
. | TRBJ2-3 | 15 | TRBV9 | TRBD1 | TGTGCCAGCAGCTACGGGACAGCTAGCACAGATACGCAGTATTTT | CASSYGTASTDTQYF
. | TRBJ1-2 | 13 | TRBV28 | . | TGTGCCAGCAGTCCAACATATAACTATGGCTACACCTTC | CASSPTYNYGYTF
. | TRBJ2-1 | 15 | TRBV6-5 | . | TGTGCCAGCACTCCCTTTAGGGGGGGAAACAATGAGCAGTTCTTC | CASTPFRGGNNEQFF
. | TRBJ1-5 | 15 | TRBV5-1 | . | TGCGCCAGCAGCTCTGCCGGTGAGGTAGGTCAGCCCCAGCATTTT | CASSSAGEVGQPQHF
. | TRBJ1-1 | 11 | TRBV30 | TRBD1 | TGTGCCTTCAGGGGGGACACTGAAGCTTTCTTT | CAFRGDTEAFF
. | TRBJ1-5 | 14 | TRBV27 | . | TGTGCCAGCAGTTCCCCAGGGCGAAATCAGCCCCAGCATTTT | CASSSPGRNQPQHF
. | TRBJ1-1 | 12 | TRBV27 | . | TGTGCCAGCAGTGATCGGAGCACTGAAGCTTTCTTT | CASSDRSTEAFF
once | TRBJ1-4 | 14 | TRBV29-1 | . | TGCAGCGTTCGCGGGGGGGGCCGCGGTGGTGAACTGTTTTTT | CSVRGGGRGGELFF
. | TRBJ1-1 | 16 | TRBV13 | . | TGTGCCAGCAGCCCACGGCGACAGGTTCCGAACACTGAAGCTTTCTTT | CASSPRRQVPNTEAFF
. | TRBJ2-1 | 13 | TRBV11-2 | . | TGTGCCAGCAGCTTAGATTGGGGGGTTGAGCAGTTCTTC | CASSLDWGVEQFF
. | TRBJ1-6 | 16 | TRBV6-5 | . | TGTGCCAGCAGTTACGGGCAGGGCTCCTATAATTCACCCCTCCACTTT | CASSYGQGSYNSPLHF
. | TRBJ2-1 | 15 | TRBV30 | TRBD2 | TGTGCCTGGAGGGGACTAGCGGGGGGGCCAGGTGAGCAGTTCTTC | CAWRGLAGGPGEQFF
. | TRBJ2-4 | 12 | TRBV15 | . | TGTGCCACCAGCAGAGACGGAGACATTCAGTACTTC | CATSRDGDIQYF
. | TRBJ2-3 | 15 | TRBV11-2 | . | TGTGCCAGCAGCTTAGACAGGTTTAACACAGATACGCAGTATTTT | CASSLDRFNTDTQYF
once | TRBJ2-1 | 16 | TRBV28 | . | TGTGCCAGCAGTTTATTTGCAGGCAGCTCCTACAATGAGCAGTTCTTC | CASSLFAGSSYNEQFF
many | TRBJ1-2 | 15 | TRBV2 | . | TGTGCCAGCAGTCAGACAGGAATTGCTAACTATGGCTACACCTTC | CASSQTGIANYGYTF
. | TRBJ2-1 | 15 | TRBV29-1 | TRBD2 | TGCAGCGTTTCATCTTCAGGCGGGGGGTCCAATGAGCAGTTCTTC | CSVSSSGGGSNEQFF
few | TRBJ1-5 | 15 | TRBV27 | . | TGTGCCAGCAGTTTAAACCGGGACATCAATCAGCCCCAGCATTTT | CASSLNRDINQPQHF
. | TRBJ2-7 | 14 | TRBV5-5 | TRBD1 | TGTGCCAGCAGCTTGGAGACAGGGGGTTCCGAGCAGTACTTC | CASSLETGGSEQYF
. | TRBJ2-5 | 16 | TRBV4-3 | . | TGCGCCAGCAGCCAAGGGAGGGCCCCATTCCAAGAGACCCAGTACTTC | CASSQGRAPFQETQYF
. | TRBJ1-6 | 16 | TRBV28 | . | TGTGCCAGCAGTGCCGGGAGGGATGATGGTAATTCACCCCTCCACTTT | CASSAGRDDGNSPLHF
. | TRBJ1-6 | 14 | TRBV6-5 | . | TGTGCCAGCAGACTCGGAGGGACTACTTCACCCCTCCACTTT | CASRLGGTTSPLHF
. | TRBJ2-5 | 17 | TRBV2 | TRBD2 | TGTGCCAGCAGTGAAGCCTTTCTTGGCGGGGGGCTGGAGACCCAGTACTTC | CASSEAFLGGGLETQYF
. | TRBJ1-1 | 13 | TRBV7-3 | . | TGTGCCAGCAGCTTAATCCCGGTAAGCGAAGCTTTCTTT | CASSLIPVSEAFF
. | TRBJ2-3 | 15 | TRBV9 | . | TGTGCCAGCAGCGAGGGGACTTCCTCCACAGATACGCAGTATTTT | CASSEGTSSTDTQYF